This T cell receptor (beta chain) appears in the sequencing data of a study of graft-versus-host responses after intestinal transplantation. Study-level information: Every recipient had anti-thymocyte globulin induction and 3 to 4 years of tacrolimus plus steroids. Study-level findings and limits: There were GvH clones found in recipient marrow, and some of them appeared first in ileum or blood. Elevated graft-versus-host to host-versus-graft clonal ratios in allografts were recorded for patients with graft-donor T cell macrochimerism.

Measured with immunoSEQ multiplex PCR; TCRdb has only the in-frame clones, and not every one. The table has roughly 56,000 clones, under 95% seen once; the top ten hold approximately 2.7%. About this clone itself: The antigen is undetermined.

The length of the CDR3 is 14 residues. Germline V lookup: CDR1 SGHTS, CDR2 YDEGEE. The V gene lost 7 bases and the J gene lost 4 bases, with 17 bases spanning the gap. The chain is built from TRBV5-8 and TRBJ1-2; TRBD1 is a possible D gene (5 bases). The specimen was PBMCs, collected about 120 days after intestinal transplantation. The sequence was obtained from a human patient who received an intestinal transplant, so some T cells may come from the graft donor. The CDR3 reads CASVPSGKAYGYTF. DNA for the CDR3: TGTGCCAGCGTCCCCTCAGGGAAGGCCTATGGCTACACCTTC. The full variable domain, in which reference TRBV5-8 and TRBJ1-2 provide the parts outside the CDR3, is EAGVTQSPTHLIKTRGQQATLRCSPISGHTSVYWYQQALGLGLQFLLWYDEGEERNRGNFPPRFSGRQFPNYSSELNVNALELEDSALYLCASVPSGKAYGYTFGSGTRLTVV.